Each of the 27 T cell receptor beta chains below was sequenced from the same sample in a study of blood T cell repertoires in COVID-19. Some clones are missing from TCRdb's copy, which holds only in-frame ones; the method was immunoSEQ multiplex PCR. The data contain under 200,000 clones, about 80% of them singletons. The specimen was PBMCs or T cells enriched from blood (not recorded which). The source is an older woman with acute COVID-19.

As DNA, the CDR3 is TGTGCCAGCGCCCTAGACAGGGAAACGTACTATGGCTACACCTTC. Its translation: CASALDRETYYGYTF. This chain links TRBV6-5 with TRBJ1-2; 7 bases match TRBD1. V gave up 8 bases and J gave up 3 bases; unmatched junction bases: 12. This CDR3 comprises 15 residues. The germline CDR1 and CDR2 sequences are MNHEY and SVGAGI.

This chain links TRBV7-9 with TRBJ1-1; TRBD1 might be the D (5 bases). Germline loops: CDR1 SEHNR, CDR2 FQNEAQ (reference sequence). Trimming shortened V by 2 bases and J by 11 bases, and 12 bases separated the two germline ends. This CDR3 contains 12 residues. The CDR3 region is CASSLNQGKAFF. The CDR3 DNA reads TGTGCCAGCAGCTTAAATCAGGGCAAGGCTTTCTTT.

This chain connects TRBV10-3 to TRBJ1-6; tentative D call: TRBD1 (6 bases). V was clipped by 6 bases and J by 8 bases, with 14 bases between them. Germline V gene data show CDR1 as ENHRY and CDR2 as SYGVKD. The CDR3 loop spans 14 amino acids. The CDR3 DNA reads as TGTGCCATCAGACATGATTCAGGGGATTCACCCCTCCACTTT. The encoded protein is CAIRHDSGDSPLHF.

For this clone: Additional DNA sequences in this sample encode the identical CDR3. The rearrangement uses TRBV28 and TRBJ2-1; 10 bases map to TRBD2. This CDR3 region has 14 residues. J lost 6 bases, V lost 5 bases, and 4 bases had no gene match. CDR1 is MDHEN, CDR2 SYDVKM, per germline. The CDR3: CASSSGGAVNEQFF. The DNA of the CDR3 is TGTGCCAGCAGTAGCGGGGGGGCCGTCAATGAGCAGTTCTTC.

This chain joins TRBV10-3 and TRBJ2-5, with 14 nucleotides matching TRBD2. From germline, CDR1 is ENHRY and CDR2 SYGVKD. J gave up 4 bases and V 2 bases, and 6 bases lay outside the gene matches. CDR3 length: 17 amino acids. The CDR3 loop is CAISENLGTSGRETQYF. Written as DNA, the CDR3 is TGTGCCATCAGTGAGAACTTAGGGACTAGCGGGAGAGAGACCCAGTACTTC.

The count of this clone is one. The chain has TRBV7-9 and TRBJ2-1, with 10 positions matching TRBD1. There are 15 residues in the CDR3. Germline CDR1 SEHNR, CDR2 FQNEAQ (reference sequence). With V trimmed by 3 bases and J by 8 bases, 7 bases remained unmatched. CDR3 in amino acids: CASSFRDRGFDEQFF. CDR3 nucleotides: TGTGCCAGCAGCTTCCGGGACAGGGGTTTTGATGAGCAGTTCTTC.

The table lists this clone with a few counts. The gene calls are TRBV11-2 and TRBJ2-3; 16 bases match TRBD2. Looked up from germline, CDR1 is SGHAT and CDR2 is FQNNGV. The V and J ends lost 0 bases and 1 base, in that order; junction bases with no gene match: 7. There are 20 residues in the CDR3. Written as DNA, the CDR3 is TGTGCCAGCAGCTTAGAGGGGACTAGCGGGAGGGCCTCTGGCACAGATACGCAGTATTTT. It specifies CASSLEGTSGRASGTDTQYF.

This clone was observed a few times. This sequence joins TRBV28 and TRBJ2-7; perhaps TRBD1 as D (6 bases). This CDR3 contains 15 residues. V dropped 8 bases and J dropped 1 base, with 18 bases sitting between them. Germline values: CDR1 MDHEN, CDR2 SYDVKM. Here the CDR3 reads CASLPSLTGSYEQYV. The CDR3 bases are TGTGCCAGCTTACCTAGCCTTACAGGGTCCTACGAGCAGTACGTC.

The CDR3 DNA reads as TGTGCCAGCAGTTCGACCCCCGGCGGGGCAACTGGAAACACCATATATTTT. This translates into CASSSTPGGATGNTIYF. The chain combines TRBV6-2 or TRBV6-3 with TRBJ1-3; D might be TRBD1 (5 bases). Between the trimmed V and J ends, which lost 4 bases and 2 bases, there was a span of 18 bases. The CDR3 has 17 residues. Germline lookup yields CDR1 MNHEY and CDR2 SVGEGT.

The sample holds one count of this clone. The V call is TRBV27, the J call TRBJ1-1, with D possibly matching TRBD1 (5 bases). The germline CDR1 and CDR2 sequences are MNHEY and SMNVEV (reference sequence). The CDR3 consists of 13 residues. V was pared by 2 bases and J by 4 bases, with 8 bases between. CDR3 coding DNA: TGTGCCAGCAGTTTACGGGGGAGCACTGAAGCTTTCTTT. This gives the protein CASSLRGSTEAFF.

The chain joins TRBV7-8 to TRBJ1-6; TRBD1 agrees at 7 bases. Per germline, CDR1 SGHVS and CDR2 FQNEAQ. This CDR3 is 15 amino acids long. The junction had 8 bases not matched to a gene; V was cut back by 4 bases and J by 8 bases. CDR3 nucleotide sequence: TGTGCCAGCAGCTCACTGGGGACAGCCTATTCACCCCTCCACTTT. Protein product: CASSSLGTAYSPLHF.

CDR3: CSVELMDSRSYNEQFF. The CDR3 nucleotides are TGCAGCGTTGAGTTGATGGACTCCCGCTCCTACAATGAGCAGTTCTTC. This rearrangement joins TRBV29-1 to TRBJ2-1; D may be TRBD2 (5 bases). V was shortened by 3 bases and J by 0 bases, with 15 bases between the two germline ends. Germline V gives CDR1 SQVTM, CDR2 ANQGSEA. CDR3 length: 16 residues.

The chain is built from TRBV29-1 and TRBJ2-1, with D possibly being TRBD1 (5 bases). This CDR3 is 13 amino acids long. Germline CDR1 and CDR2: SQVTM and ANQGSEA. V was shortened by 6 bases and J by 4 bases, with 13 bases between the two germline ends. CDR3 region: CSVEPDMYNEQFF. The CDR3, as DNA: TGCAGCGTGGAACCGGACATGTACAATGAGCAGTTCTTC.

Notes on this clone: At one boundary the junction diverges from the germline segment, which might be a read error. This chain connects TRBV6-1 to TRBJ1-1; D possibly corresponds to TRBD1 (5 bases). Germline CDR1 reads MNHNS; CDR2 reads SASEGT. The length of the CDR3 is 15 residues. The CDR3 reads CASTERGTMNTEAFF. CDR3 coding DNA: TGTGCCAGCACTGAACGGGGGACGATGAACACTGAAGCTTTCTTT.

The chain carries TRBV9 and TRBJ1-2, with 7 bases fitting TRBD1. CDR1 is SGDLS and CDR2 is YYNGEE in the germline V gene. The junction had 6 bases not matched to a gene; V was cut back by 0 bases and J by 7 bases. This CDR3 region has 14 residues. The CDR3 region has the DNA TGTGCCAGCAGCGTAGCTAACAGGGGTGGTGGCTACACCTTC. This codes for CASSVANRGGGYTF.

This rearrangement joins TRBV12-3 or TRBV12-4 to TRBJ2-5; D is unclear. V lost 0 bases and J lost 4, with 3 bases in between. This CDR3 spans 12 amino acids. CDR3 bases: TGTGCCAGCAGTTTAGCCCGAGAGACCCAGTACTTC. Translating gives CASSLARETQYF.

V and J are TRBV6-5 and TRBJ1-4, with 10 bases identical to TRBD1. Unmatched junction bases numbered 6, after V lost 6 bases and J lost 8 bases. The CDR3 length is 14 residues. In germline, CDR1 is MNHEY, CDR2 SVGAGI. The CDR3 region has the DNA TGTGCCAGCAGACGGGGACAGGGGAGGGAAAAACTGTTTTTT. Translation gives CASRRGQGREKLFF.

The chain joins TRBV5-5 to TRBJ2-2, with a possible D match to TRBD1 (5 bases). V was shortened by 2 bases and J by 4 bases, with 6 bases between the two germline ends. Germline V gives CDR1 SGHKS, CDR2 YYEKEE (reference sequence). The CDR3 spans 13 residues. The CDR3 sequence: CASSFQGTGELFF. The DNA of the CDR3 is TGTGCCAGCAGCTTTCAGGGCACCGGGGAGCTGTTTTTT.

The chain is built from TRBV6-6 and TRBJ2-2; TRBD2 aligns across 12 bases. Germline V CDR1 and CDR2: MNHNY, SVGAGI (reference sequence). CDR3 size: 16 residues. V gave up 4 bases and J gave up 5 bases; unmatched junction bases: 5. The CDR3 sequence: CASSSSGRAGTGELFF. CDR3 nucleotides: TGTGCCAGCAGTTCTAGCGGGAGGGCCGGGACCGGGGAGCTGTTTTTT.

V gene TRBV9 combines with J gene TRBJ1-2, with a weak D call TRBD1 (5 bases). CDR3 length: 14 residues. CDR1 and CDR2 from the germline V gene are SGDLS and YYNGEE. V was shortened by 2 bases and J by 4 bases, with 12 bases between the two germline ends. The DNA of the CDR3 is TGTGCCAGCAGCGTGGGAGGGGTTAGCTATGGCTACACCTTC. Amino acid sequence: CASSVGGVSYGYTF.

The rearrangement uses TRBV11-3 and TRBJ1-1; 7 nucleotides align to TRBD1. With 10 bases clipped from V and 1 base from J, the junction kept 24 bases outside the gene matches. Germline lookup yields CDR1 SGHNT and CDR2 YENEEA. The CDR3 is 19 amino acids. CDR3 in amino acids: CANTLPITGEVPPNTEAFF. The CDR3 nucleotides read TGTGCCAACACACTTCCGATTACAGGGGAAGTTCCACCGAACACTGAAGCTTTCTTT.

The chain combines TRBV28 with TRBJ2-2; D uncertain. The CDR3 consists of 16 residues. Between the trimmed V and J ends, which lost 2 bases and 4 bases, there was a span of 14 bases. Per germline, CDR1 MDHEN and CDR2 SYDVKM. The CDR3 here is CASSLIFTGRTGELFF. As DNA, the CDR3 is TGTGCCAGCAGTTTAATTTTTACTGGTCGCACCGGGGAGCTGTTTTTT.

The rearrangement uses TRBV6-5 and TRBJ1-2; D might be TRBD1 (6 bases). V lost 0 bases and J lost 4, with 9 bases in between. Germline lookup yields CDR1 MNHEY and CDR2 SVGAGI. The CDR3 length is 14 residues. For the CDR3, the DNA is TGTGCCAGCAGTTACTCCGGACAGCTCTATGGCTACACCTTC. It encodes CASSYSGQLYGYTF.

The chain joins TRBV10-3 to TRBJ2-1; perhaps TRBD2 as D (11 bases). Trimming stripped 6 bases from V and 10 bases from J, with 31 bases between. Germline V lookup: CDR1 ENHRY, CDR2 SYGVKD. This CDR3 is built from 18 residues. The CDR3 bases are TGTGCCATCAGACCGGGACAGGGGCAACTAGCGGGAGTGTCGGAGCAGTTCTTC. It yields the protein CAIRPGQGQLAGVSEQFF.

The chain joins TRBV2 to TRBJ1-2; D perhaps matches TRBD1 (6 bases). The CDR3 runs to 17 residues. In germline, CDR1 is SNHLY, CDR2 FYNNEI. Trimming pared 3 bases from V and 3 bases from J, leaving 20 bases between. CDR3 bases: TGTGCCAGCAGTGATGCGGGGGCAACCCCTAAAGACTATGGCTACACCTTC. Residues: CASSDAGATPKDYGYTF.

This clone has just a few counts. The CDR3, as DNA: TGTGCCAGCAGTGATCAAGGGAGCTCTGGGGCCAACGTCCTGACTTTC. It encodes CASSDQGSSGANVLTF. This chain uses TRBV6-4 with TRBJ2-6, with a weak D call TRBD2 (5 bases). The germline gives CDR1 MRHNA, CDR2 SNTAGT. CDR3 length equals 16 residues. The V gene lost 3 bases and the J gene lost 0 bases, with 9 bases spanning the gap.

This clone was detected once. This chain joins TRBV9 and TRBJ2-7; TRBD2 might be the D (5 bases). The CDR3 has 14 amino acids. Trimming shortened V by 4 bases and J by 2 bases, and 13 bases separated the two germline ends. The V gene's germline CDR1 is SGDLS and CDR2 YYNGEE. The CDR3: CASSPGNYPYEQYF. CDR3 nucleotides: TGTGCCAGCAGCCCCGGGAACTACCCCTACGAGCAGTACTTC.